These T cell receptor beta chains were read from a single sample in a study of identical twins. From the 5' RACE reads, TCRdb called clonotypes with MiXCR, one entry per CDR3 protein. The data show about 700,000 distinct CDR3 sequences, approximately 9% seen once. The data also belong to a second study, concerning yellow fever vaccine responses in identical twins.

Sequencing was carried out using PBMCs. The source of these receptors is a woman aged 18-29 years in good health. Each CDR3 is given with its conserved first and last residue. A D gene is named only where the DNA matches it firmly. Clone sizes are given selectively: once, few, many, or a class where the clone is expanded.

j_call clone_size v_call d_call cdr3_aa cdr3_nt
TRBJ1-2 many TRBV6-5 TRBD1 CASSYGDRGYGYTF TGTGCCAGCAGTTACGGGGACAGGGGCTATGGCTACACCTTC
TRBJ2-3 many TRBV7-3 TRBD2 CASSPSLSRGGADTQYF TGTGCCAGCAGCCCTTCGCTTTCCCGGGGGGGTGCAGATACGCAGTATTTT
TRBJ2-1 - TRBV27 - CASRGSVIEQFF TGTGCCAGCCGGGGGTCGGTGATTGAGCAGTTCTTC
TRBJ1-5 many TRBV20-1 - CSARDRRSNQPQHF TGCAGTGCTAGAGATCGGAGGAGCAATCAGCCCCAGCATTTT
TRBJ1-4 - TRBV28 TRBD1 CASGGSGTASEKLFF TGTGCCAGCGGGGGTTCAGGGACAGCGAGTGAAAAACTGTTTTTT
TRBJ1-1 many TRBV24-1 TRBD1 CATSDHGQGDTEAFF TGTGCCACCAGTGATCATGGACAGGGGGACACTGAAGCTTTCTTT
TRBJ2-2 few TRBV11-1 - CASSFLASTGELFF TGTGCCAGCAGCTTTCTAGCTTCCACCGGGGAGCTGTTTTTT
TRBJ2-3 few TRBV6-5 - CASSYSLLTVTSDTQYF TGTGCCAGCAGTTACTCTCTTCTGACAGTCACATCAGATACGCAGTATTTT
TRBJ2-7 - TRBV11-2 - CASSRQGLDPYEQYF TGTGCCAGCAGCCGCCAAGGCCTTGACCCCTACGAGCAGTACTTC
TRBJ2-1 - TRBV9 - CASNNREFLSNEQFF TGTGCCAGCAACAACAGGGAGTTTCTGTCCAATGAGCAGTTCTTC
TRBJ2-1 few TRBV2 TRBD2 CASRETSVSSYNEQFF TGTGCCAGCAGAGAGACTAGCGTAAGCTCCTACAATGAGCAGTTCTTC
TRBJ2-3 - TRBV2 TRBD2 CASRTSGGPTDTQYF TGTGCCAGCAGGACTAGCGGGGGCCCCACAGATACGCAGTATTTT
TRBJ2-5 - TRBV5-1 TRBD2 CASTLAGQETQYF TGCGCCAGCACCCTAGCGGGACAAGAGACCCAGTACTTC
TRBJ2-1 - TRBV18 TRBD2 CASSSPGLGFNEQFF TGTGCCAGCTCATCACCGGGACTAGGGTTCAATGAGCAGTTCTTC
TRBJ2-7 - TRBV6-2/TRBV6-3 - CASRTGTDLLYEQYF TGTGCCAGCAGAACCGGGACGGACTTACTCTACGAGCAGTACTTC
TRBJ2-7 few TRBV20-1 TRBD2 CSAPYGTSGGRGEQYF TGCAGTGCCCCGTACGGGACTAGCGGGGGCCGAGGCGAGCAGTACTTC
TRBJ2-2 few TRBV15 TRBD2 CATSRDTGGNTGELFF TGTGCCACCAGCAGAGATACGGGAGGAAACACCGGGGAGCTGTTTTTT
TRBJ2-3 - TRBV15 TRBD1 CATNTGTGYIDTQYF TGTGCCACCAATACCGGGACAGGGTACATTGATACGCAGTATTTT
TRBJ1-1 many TRBV11-2 - CASSPLPLMNTEAFF TGTGCCAGCAGCCCCCTCCCCCTCATGAACACTGAAGCTTTCTTT
TRBJ2-3 - TRBV6-2/TRBV6-3 TRBD2 CASRLIGGGETDTQYF TGTGCCAGCAGACTCATCGGCGGGGGGGAAACAGATACGCAGTATTTT
TRBJ1-4 many TRBV7-9 - CASTLGEVLNEKLFF TGTGCCAGCACCCTAGGGGAGGTCCTCAATGAAAAACTGTTTTTT
TRBJ2-3 few TRBV12-3/TRBV12-4 TRBD2 CASSYTSGGGTDTQYF TGTGCCAGCAGTTATACTAGCGGGGGTGGCACAGATACGCAGTATTTT
TRBJ2-3 few TRBV12-3/TRBV12-4 TRBD1 CATTPGGDRVRQYF TGTGCCACCACTCCAGGGGGCGACCGGGTACGGCAGTATTTT
TRBJ2-1 many TRBV7-8 - CASSLVGATPNEQFF TGTGCCAGCAGCTTGGTAGGGGCAACCCCCAATGAGCAGTTCTTC
TRBJ2-1 many TRBV5-1 TRBD2 CASSLEGGRTISYNEQFF TGCGCCAGCAGCTTGGAAGGCGGGAGGACTATTTCCTACAATGAGCAGTTCTTC
TRBJ2-1 many TRBV3-1 TRBD2 CASSQELAGVPHEQFF TGTGCCAGCAGCCAAGAACTAGCGGGAGTCCCCCATGAGCAGTTCTTC
TRBJ2-6 - TRBV6-5 - CASSSDRRFSGANVLTF TGTGCCAGCAGTTCCGACAGAAGATTCTCTGGGGCCAACGTCCTGACTTTC
TRBJ2-7 many TRBV4-2 - CASSPSTGSYEQYF TGTGCCAGCAGCCCTTCGACAGGTTCCTACGAGCAGTACTTC
TRBJ2-3 many TRBV10-3 TRBD2 CASRDYSSDTQYF TGTGCCAGCCGGGACTATTCCTCAGATACGCAGTATTTT
TRBJ2-2 many TRBV28 - CASIELNTGELFF TGTGCCAGCATAGAGCTGAACACCGGGGAGCTGTTTTTT
TRBJ2-2 many TRBV10-3 TRBD2 CAISQTSAEIGELFF TGTGCCATCAGTCAGACTAGCGCCGAAATCGGGGAGCTGTTTTTT
TRBJ2-5 few TRBV7-9 - CASSLWAGIQETQYF TGTGCCAGCAGCTTATGGGCAGGGATTCAAGAGACCCAGTACTTC
TRBJ2-7 - TRBV7-8 - CASSPSSISYEQYF TGTGCCAGCAGCCCCAGCAGTATCTCCTACGAGCAGTACTTC
TRBJ2-1 many TRBV6-1 TRBD2 CASSPRVGAGDVNEQFF TGTGCCAGCAGTCCCCGCGTGGGAGCGGGAGACGTCAATGAGCAGTTCTTC
TRBJ2-7 few TRBV5-6 - CASRNWGTTAFEQYF TGTGCCAGCAGGAATTGGGGGACGACTGCCTTCGAGCAGTACTTC
TRBJ2-7 - TRBV20-1 TRBD2 CSARTSAGEQYF TGCAGTGCTAGGACTAGCGCGGGCGAGCAGTACTTC
TRBJ1-1 - TRBV7-2 - CASSPARAVLAEAFF TGTGCCAGCAGCCCTGCACGGGCGGTGTTAGCTGAAGCTTTCTTT